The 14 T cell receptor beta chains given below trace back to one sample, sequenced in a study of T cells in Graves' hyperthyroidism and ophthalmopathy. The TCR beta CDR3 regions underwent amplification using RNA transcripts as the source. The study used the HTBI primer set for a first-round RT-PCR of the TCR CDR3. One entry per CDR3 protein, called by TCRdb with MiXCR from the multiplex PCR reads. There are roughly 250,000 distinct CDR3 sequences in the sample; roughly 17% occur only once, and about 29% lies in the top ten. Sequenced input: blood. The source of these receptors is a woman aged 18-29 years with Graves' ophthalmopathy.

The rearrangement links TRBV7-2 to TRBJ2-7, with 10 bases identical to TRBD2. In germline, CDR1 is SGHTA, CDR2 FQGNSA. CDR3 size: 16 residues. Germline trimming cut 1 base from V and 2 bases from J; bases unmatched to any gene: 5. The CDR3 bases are TGTGCCAGCAGCTTAGATCTAGCGGGAGTCGCCTACGAGCAGTACTTC. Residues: CASSLDLAGVAYEQYF.

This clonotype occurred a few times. As DNA, the CDR3 is TGTGCCAGCAGCCCCCCAAAAGGGAGCCGCCCCTACAATGAGCAGTTCTTC. Amino acid sequence: CASSPPKGSRPYNEQFF. This sequence joins TRBV5-4 and TRBJ2-1, with a possible D match to TRBD2 (5 bases). V shed 4 bases and J shed 2 bases, with 19 bases lying between them. Germline CDR1 and CDR2: SGHNT and YYREEE (reference sequence). This CDR3 is 17 amino acids long.

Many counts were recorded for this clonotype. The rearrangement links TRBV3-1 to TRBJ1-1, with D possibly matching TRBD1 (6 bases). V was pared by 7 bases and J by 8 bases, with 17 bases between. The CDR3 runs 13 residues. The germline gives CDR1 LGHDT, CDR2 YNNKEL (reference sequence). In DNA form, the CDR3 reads TGTGCCAGCACTCAAGGCGGGGGCCGGGAAGCTTTCTTT. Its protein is CASTQGGGREAFF. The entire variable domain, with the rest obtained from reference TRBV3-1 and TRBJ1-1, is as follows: DTAVSQTPKYLVTQMGNDKSIKCEQNLGHDTMYWYKQDSKKFLKIMFSYNNKELIINETVPNRFSPKSPDKAHLNLHINSLELGDSAVYFCASTQGGGREAFFGQGTRLTVV.

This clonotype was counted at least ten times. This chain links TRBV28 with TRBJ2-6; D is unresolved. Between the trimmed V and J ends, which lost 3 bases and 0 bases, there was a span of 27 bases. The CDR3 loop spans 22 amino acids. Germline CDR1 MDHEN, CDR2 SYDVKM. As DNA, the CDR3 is TGTGCCAGCAGTTTTAGTTTCGCACGGCCTTTCGAACCGCACTCTGGGGCCAACGTCCTGACTTTC. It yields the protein CASSFSFARPFEPHSGANVLTF.

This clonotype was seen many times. The CDR3 DNA is TGCAGTGCCACCCCAGGGACAAGAGAGGGAAACACCATATATTTT. Protein sequence: CSATPGTREGNTIYF. This rearrangement joins TRBV20-1 to TRBJ1-3, with D perhaps TRBD1 (6 bases). V lost 6 bases, J lost 4 bases, and 19 bases lay in between. The CDR3 length is 15 residues. From germline, CDR1 is DFQATT and CDR2 SNEGSKA (reference sequence).

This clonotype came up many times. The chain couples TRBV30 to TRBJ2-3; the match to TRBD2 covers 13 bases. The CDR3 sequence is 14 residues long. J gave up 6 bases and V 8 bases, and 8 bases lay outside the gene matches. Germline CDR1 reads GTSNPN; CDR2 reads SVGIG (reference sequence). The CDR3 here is CASGLAGVLDTQYF. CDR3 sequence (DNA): TGTGCCAGCGGACTAGCGGGAGTTCTGGATACGCAGTATTTT. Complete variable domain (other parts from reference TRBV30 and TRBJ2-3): SQTIHQWPATLVQPVGSPLSLECTVEGTSNPNLYWYRQAAGRGLQLLFYSVGIGQISSEVPQNLSASRPQDRQFILSSKKLLLSDSGFYLCASGLAGVLDTQYFGPGTRLTVL.

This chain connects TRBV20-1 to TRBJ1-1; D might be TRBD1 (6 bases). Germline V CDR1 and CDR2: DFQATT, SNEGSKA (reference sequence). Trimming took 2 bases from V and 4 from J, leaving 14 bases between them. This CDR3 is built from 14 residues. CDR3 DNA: TGCAGTGCTAGACCCCTCTGGGGGGCCACTGAAGCTTTCTTT. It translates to CSARPLWGATEAFF.

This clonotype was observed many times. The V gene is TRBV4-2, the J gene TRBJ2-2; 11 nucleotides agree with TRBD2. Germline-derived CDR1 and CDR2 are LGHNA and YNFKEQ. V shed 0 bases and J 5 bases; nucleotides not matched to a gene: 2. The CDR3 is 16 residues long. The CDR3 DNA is TGTGCCAGCAGCCAAGATGTAGCGGGAGGGACCGGGGAGCTGTTTTTT. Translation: CASSQDVAGGTGELFF.

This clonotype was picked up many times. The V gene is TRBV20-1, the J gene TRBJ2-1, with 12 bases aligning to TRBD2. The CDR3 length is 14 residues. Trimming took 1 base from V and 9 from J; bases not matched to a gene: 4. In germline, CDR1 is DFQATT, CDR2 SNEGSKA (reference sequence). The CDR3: CSARGTSGEAEQFF. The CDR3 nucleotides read TGCAGTGCTAGAGGGACTAGCGGGGAGGCTGAGCAGTTCTTC.

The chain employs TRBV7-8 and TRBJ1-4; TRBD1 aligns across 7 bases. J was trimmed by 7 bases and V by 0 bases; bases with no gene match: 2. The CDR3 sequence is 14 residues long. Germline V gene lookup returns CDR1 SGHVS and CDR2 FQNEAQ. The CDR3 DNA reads TGTGCCAGCAGCTTAGCAGGGGGCGGTGAAAAACTGTTTTTT. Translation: CASSLAGGGEKLFF.

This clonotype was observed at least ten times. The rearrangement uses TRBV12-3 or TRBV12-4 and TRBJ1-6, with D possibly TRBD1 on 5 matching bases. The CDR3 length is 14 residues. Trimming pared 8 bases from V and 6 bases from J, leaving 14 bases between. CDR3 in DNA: TGTGCCAGCTTGCGCGGGGCGATTAATTCACCCCTCCACTTT. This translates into CASLRGAINSPLHF.

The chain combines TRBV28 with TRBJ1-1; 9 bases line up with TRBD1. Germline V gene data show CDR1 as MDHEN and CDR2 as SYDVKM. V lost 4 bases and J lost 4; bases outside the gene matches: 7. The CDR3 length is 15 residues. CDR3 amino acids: CASSSLGTGSTEAFF. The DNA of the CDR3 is TGTGCCAGCAGTTCTCTCGGGACAGGGTCCACTGAAGCTTTCTTT. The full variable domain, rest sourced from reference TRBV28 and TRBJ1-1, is DVKVTQSSRYLVKRTGEKVFLECVQDMDHENMFWYRQDPGLGLRLIYFSYDVKMKEKGDIPEGYSVSREKKERFSLILESASTNQTSMYLCASSSLGTGSTEAFFGQGTRLTVV.

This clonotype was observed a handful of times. The CDR3 reads CASSPPGGSLGEQYF. The CDR3 DNA reads TGTGCCAGCAGCCCCCCCGGGGGGTCCCTAGGGGAGCAGTACTTC. The chain employs TRBV13 and TRBJ2-7; TRBD2 agrees at 7 bases. The ends lost 5 bases at V and 7 bases at J; junction bases unmatched: 14. The CDR3 has 15 amino acids. CDR1 and CDR2 from the germline V gene are PRHDT and FYEKMQ (reference sequence). The full variable domain, rest sourced from reference TRBV13 and TRBJ2-7, is AAGVIQSPRHLIKEKRETATLKCYPIPRHDTVYWYQQGPGQDPQFLISFYEKMQSDKGSIPDRFSAQQFSDYHSELNMSSLELGDSALYFCASSPPGGSLGEQYFGPGTRLTVT.

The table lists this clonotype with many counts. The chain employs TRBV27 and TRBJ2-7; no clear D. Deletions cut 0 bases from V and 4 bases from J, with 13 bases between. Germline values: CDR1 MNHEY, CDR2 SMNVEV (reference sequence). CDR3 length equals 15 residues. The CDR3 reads CASSLSIGPFYEQYF. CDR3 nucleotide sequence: TGTGCCAGCAGTTTATCCATCGGGCCCTTTTACGAGCAGTACTTC.